The TCR beta chain described here comes from a study of PD-L1 blockade in urothelial cancer. Study background: Specimens of blood held a median count of roughly 140,000 T cells.

The CDR3 is made up of 14 amino acids. V lost 4 bases and J 3 bases, leaving 16 bases between the germline ends. In germline, CDR1 is SQVTM, CDR2 ANQGSEA. Sample time point: pretreatment peripheral blood. What went into each PCR as a spike was synthetic TCR analog templates. The protocol was immunoSEQ multiplex PCR, while the TCRdb copy is restricted to in-frame clones and leaves out a portion. Seen here are tens of thousands of clones, approximately 87% observed once, and the top ten hold more than 3.5%. Here the sequenced sample was PBMCs, taken around atezolizumab (anti-PD-L1) treatment. The gene calls are TRBV29-1 and TRBJ2-7, with D possibly TRBD2 on 5 matching bases. This TCR was sampled from a man in his 70s with urothelial cancer. For the CDR3, the DNA is TGCAGCGTTGTTCGAGGAGGCGGAGGCTACGAGCAGTACTTC. Residues: CSVVRGGGGYEQYF.